This T cell receptor beta chain was sequenced for a study of CD8 T cells in ankylosing spondylitis (dated by TCRdb to about 2017). Background on the whole study: The study profiled T cell receptor beta repertoires in healthy donors and ankylosing spondylitis patients to find disease-linked TCR variants. The full study cohort was made up of roughly 25 ankylosing spondylitis patients and 108 healthy donors. Peripheral blood samples were taken, and synovial fluid was additionally collected from ankylosing spondylitis patients. Here is what the overall study found, with its caveats: The disease-linked clones were reported to be significantly enriched in matched synovial fluid samples from ankylosing spondylitis patients. The disease-linked clones showed a CD8+ phenotype and occurred at relatively low frequencies in peripheral blood. Some of the motif variants had been reported before in the synovial fluid and blood of reactive arthritis patients, a finding that suggests common disease-initiation mechanisms. Blood from ankylosing spondylitis patients appeared to be characterized by a TCR beta motif composed of eight highly homologous amino acid variants.

The instrument was an Illumina MiSeq. TCR beta libraries were prepared by quantitative 5'-RACE with molecular barcodes. In the authors' own workflow: To identify disease-linked TCR variants, a new computational method was used, one built on a probabilistic model of VDJ rearrangement. TCRdb reanalyzed the raw reads on its own, using fastp at Q25 for trimming and MiXCR for clone calling, and kept in-frame beta chains. When rows share a CDR3 protein, they turn into one entry using the most common DNA and genes. Here the V and J calls rest on TCRdb's processing, not on the authors' analysis. The sample table lists 37,000 or so distinct CDR3 sequences, approximately 16% of them with a count of one. Of the sample, about 49% is held by the ten largest clones. Including cysteine and phenylalanine, the CDR3 has 14 amino acids. The kept DNA is CDR3 alone, 42 bases in frame from the first base. The germline V gene supplies CDR1 SGHRS and CDR2 YFSETQ. The junction shows trimming of 4 bases on V and 5 bases on J, plus 12 bases between the germline ends.

This clonotype turned up a few times. There is no known antigen for this receptor. No much larger clonotype is one base removed from it; base qualities were not supplied. The TCR sequence derives from a male donor with ankylosing spondylitis or in good health (not recorded which). The chain is encoded by TRBV5-1 joined to TRBJ2-2, with the D call tentatively TRBD1 or TRBD2, each fitting 5 bases. The sample consisted of blood. The sequence in DNA is TGCGCCAGCAGCCGGGACGCAAAGACCGGGGAGCTGTTTTTT. Its protein reads: CASSRDAKTGELFF.